Each of the 29 T cell receptor beta chains below was sequenced from the same sample in a study of T cell clonotyping in hematopoietic cell transplantation. Produced via immunoSEQ multiplex PCR; TCRdb's table is partial and in-frame only. The table has over 2,000 clones, around 80% seen once. Sequenced here: peripheral blood mononuclear cells, sampled 180 days after allogeneic stem cell transplant. These receptors originate from a male patient between 60 and 69 years old who had an allogeneic stem cell transplant, so T cells may come from the graft donor. Some clones in this sample may be carry-over from other donors' samples.

This clone has more than one count but fewer than ten. The CDR3 DNA follows: TGTGCCAGTAGTCACAGACAGGGGCAGGCCTACGAGCAGTACTTC. Residues: CASSHRQGQAYEQYF. The V call is TRBV19, the J call TRBJ2-7, with TRBD1 matching over 8 bases. V lost 5 bases to trimming and J lost 2 bases; unmatched junction nucleotides: 8. From germline, CDR1 is LNHDA and CDR2 SQIVND (reference sequence). This CDR3 is built from 15 residues.

V usage is TRBV4-2 and J usage is TRBJ1-2; tentatively, D is TRBD1 (5 bases). CDR1 is LGHNA and CDR2 is YNFKEQ in the germline V gene. V gave up 0 bases and J gave up 3 bases, with 8 bases separating them. CDR3 length: 14 amino acids. The CDR3, as DNA: TGTGCCAGCAGCCAAGATGGGGGGGACTATGGCTACACCTTC. Its protein is CASSQDGGDYGYTF.

The V call is TRBV7-9, the J call TRBJ2-7; D gene ambiguous. The CDR3 covers 14 residues. V was shortened by 4 bases and J by 4 bases, with 14 bases between the two germline ends. CDR1 is SEHNR, CDR2 FQNEAQ, per germline (reference sequence). CDR3 in amino acids: CASSSQSTHYEQYF. Here the CDR3 DNA reads TGTGCCAGCAGCTCGCAATCGACTCATTACGAGCAGTACTTC.

The chain recombines TRBV19 with TRBJ2-6; TRBD2 is a possible D gene (5 bases). Looked up from germline, CDR1 is LNHDA and CDR2 is SQIVND (reference sequence). Trimming shortened V by 7 bases and J by 3 bases, and 13 bases separated the two germline ends. The CDR3 is 15 residues long. CDR3 protein: CASTENGGGANVLTF. The CDR3 DNA is TGTGCCAGTACGGAGAACGGAGGTGGGGCCAACGTCCTGACTTTC.

The chain carries TRBV6-5 and TRBJ2-2; D is uncertain. The CDR3 spans 13 residues. The germline V gene encodes CDR1 MNHEY and CDR2 SVGAGI. With 5 bases removed from V and 9 bases from J, the gap between germline ends came to 13 bases. The CDR3 coding sequence is TGTGCCAGCAGTCTTGCCCTACCCCGGGAGCTGTTTTTT. It specifies CASSLALPRELFF.

This rearrangement joins TRBV30 to TRBJ2-7; the D gene is possibly TRBD2 (8 bases). Germline values: CDR1 GTSNPN, CDR2 SVGIG (reference sequence). V dropped 2 bases and J dropped 3 bases, with 17 bases sitting between them. The CDR3 runs to 15 residues. The CDR3 DNA sequence: TGTGCCTGGAGTAAGGGACTAGGGGGCCTCTACGAGCAGTACTTC. This sequence encodes CAWSKGLGGLYEQYF. Supplemented by reference TRBV30 and TRBJ2-7, the full variable domain reads SQTIHQWPATLVQPVGSPLSLECTVEGTSNPNLYWYRQAAGRGLQLLFYSVGIGQISSEVPQNLSASRPQDRQFILSSKKLLLSDSGFYLCAWSKGLGGLYEQYFGPGTRLTVT.

The chain uses TRBV28 and TRBJ2-3, with a weak D call TRBD1 (7 bases). CDR1 and CDR2 from the germline V gene are MDHEN and SYDVKM. Trimming cost V 1 base and J 4 bases, with 15 bases left between them. This CDR3 is built from 16 residues. In DNA, the CDR3 is TGTGCCAGCAGTTTATCCGACAGGGAGGCGCCAGATACGCAGTATTTT. Its translation: CASSLSDREAPDTQYF.

The CDR3 sequence: CAWSHGGYTF. In DNA form, the CDR3 reads TGTGCCTGGAGTCACGGGGGCTACACCTTC. The chain carries TRBV30 and TRBJ1-2; D not certain. CDR1 is GTSNPN, CDR2 SVGIG, per germline (reference sequence). V lost 2 bases and J 8 bases, leaving 6 bases between the germline ends. CDR3 size: 10 residues.

The V call is TRBV29-1, the J call TRBJ2-2, with unresolved D. The ends were cut back, 4 bases at V and 5 bases at J, with 11 bases in the middle. Germline loops: CDR1 SQVTM, CDR2 ANQGSEA. The CDR3 loop spans 13 amino acids. The CDR3, as DNA: TGCAGCGTTGTACCCAGCGAGACCGGGGAGCTGTTTTTT. Its translation: CSVVPSETGELFF.

J is TRBJ1-2 and V is TRBV30; 8 bases fit TRBD1. This CDR3 has 15 amino acids. Losses at the gene ends were 0 bases for V and 4 bases for J; bases not matched to a gene: 7. The germline CDR1 and CDR2 sequences are GTSNPN and SVGIG (reference sequence). Here the CDR3 DNA reads TGTGCCTGGAGTGTCCTATGGACAGGGCCCTATGGCTACACCTTC. Amino acid sequence: CAWSVLWTGPYGYTF.

This clone has only a few counts. The chain couples TRBV4-2 to TRBJ2-7, with TRBD1 matching over 10 bases. This CDR3 is 15 amino acids long. The germline V gene has CDR1 LGHNA and CDR2 YNFKEQ. The V and J ends lost 0 bases and 2 bases, in that order; junction bases with no gene match: 1. This CDR3 is CASSQDGTGAYEQYF. CDR3 in DNA: TGTGCCAGCAGCCAAGACGGGACAGGGGCCTACGAGCAGTACTTC.

The V gene is TRBV6-5, the J gene TRBJ2-5; D remains unclear. This CDR3 has 13 residues. The V end lost 5 bases, the J end lost 7 bases, and 14 bases lay between the germline ends. The germline V gene has CDR1 MNHEY and CDR2 SVGAGI. CDR3 in amino acids: CASSRPDPRTQYF. The CDR3 nucleotides read TGTGCCAGCAGTCGCCCGGACCCTCGGACCCAGTACTTC.

The chain links TRBV30 to TRBJ1-5, with D unclear. V lost 0 bases to trimming and J lost 0 bases, with 15 bases between them. The germline CDR1 and CDR2 sequences are GTSNPN and SVGIG (reference sequence). This CDR3 is built from 17 residues. The CDR3 here is CAWSVGMGSDSNQPQHF. The DNA for the CDR3 is TGTGCCTGGAGTGTAGGTATGGGGTCAGATAGCAATCAGCCCCAGCATTTT.

This chain uses TRBV5-1 with TRBJ2-7, with D possibly being TRBD1 or TRBD2 (6 bases each). Germline V lookup: CDR1 SGHRS, CDR2 YFSETQ. V was cut by 0 bases and J by 3 bases, with 10 bases left in between. This CDR3 is built from 14 residues. The CDR3 loop reads CASSLEGGFYEQYF. DNA for the CDR3: TGCGCCAGCAGCTTGGAGGGGGGTTTCTACGAGCAGTACTTC.

This chain links TRBV5-8 with TRBJ1-2; D remains unclear. Germline lookup yields CDR1 SGHTS and CDR2 YDEGEE. The CDR3 covers 14 residues. Trimming cost V 1 base and J 3 bases, with 10 bases left between them. CDR3 nucleotides: TGTGCCAGCAGCTTGAGGGCGGTGGACTATGGCTACACCTTC. Its translation is CASSLRAVDYGYTF.

V and J are TRBV27 and TRBJ2-7; D gene ambiguous. With 2 bases removed from V and 6 bases from J, the gap between germline ends came to 11 bases. The CDR3 runs to 13 residues. From germline, CDR1 is MNHEY and CDR2 SMNVEV (reference sequence). CDR3 in amino acids: CASSLNPDFEQYF. CDR3 coding DNA: TGTGCCAGCAGTTTAAACCCTGACTTCGAGCAGTACTTC.

The chain joins TRBV6-5 to TRBJ2-1, with D uncertain. V shed 8 bases and J shed 9 bases, with 11 bases lying between them. The CDR3 consists of 11 residues. Germline CDR1 is MNHEY and CDR2 is SVGAGI. The CDR3 coding sequence is TGTGCCAGCGGGGATGGCGGTGAGCAGTTCTTC. This codes for CASGDGGEQFF.

This sequence joins TRBV10-3 and TRBJ2-5, with D unresolved. CDR1 ENHRY and CDR2 SYGVKD come from the germline V gene. The length of the CDR3 is 13 residues. The germline V and J ends were trimmed by 4 bases and 5 bases, with 11 bases remaining between them. The CDR3 bases are TGTGCCATCAGTGGTGTAGGGTCCGAGACCCAGTACTTC. Its protein product is CAISGVGSETQYF.

As regards this clone: The germline gene is not matched at one end of the junction; a read error may be the cause. This rearrangement joins TRBV7-7 to TRBJ2-7; 9 nucleotides align to TRBD1. The CDR3 spans 13 residues. Looked up from germline, CDR1 is SSHAT and CDR2 is FNYEAQ (reference sequence). The CDR3 region has the DNA TGTGCTAGCAGCCGGACAGGGGAGGGCGAGCAGTACTTC. It encodes CASSRTGEGEQYF.

The chain links TRBV5-1 to TRBJ2-3, with 8 bases identical to TRBD1. V dropped 4 bases and J dropped 0; count of bases not matched to a gene: 10. CDR3 length: 17 amino acids. Germline V CDR1 and CDR2: SGHRS, YFSETQ. The CDR3 DNA sequence: TGCGCCAGCAGCCCTGACAGGGGAGGCCTTAGCACAGATACGCAGTATTTT. Translated, it gives CASSPDRGGLSTDTQYF.

The CDR3 DNA reads as TGTGCCAGCAGTGAGGTGGAGACCCAGTACTTC. Translation gives CASSEVETQYF. The V and J genes are TRBV2 and TRBJ2-5; D gene ambiguous. CDR1 and CDR2 from the germline V gene are SNHLY and FYNNEI. Trimming pared 3 bases from V and 5 bases from J, leaving 4 bases between. The CDR3 runs to 11 residues. The full variable domain, in which reference TRBV2 and TRBJ2-5 provide the parts outside the CDR3, is EPEVTQTPSHQVTQMGQEVILRCVPISNHLYFYWYRQILGQKVEFLVSFYNNEISEKSEIFDDQFSVERPDGSNFTLKIRSTKLEDSAMYFCASSEVETQYFGPGTRLLVL.

The rearrangement joins TRBV4-1 to TRBJ1-5; D is unresolved. This CDR3 is built from 14 residues. V dropped 3 bases and J dropped 7 bases, with 13 bases sitting between them. Per germline, CDR1 MGHRA and CDR2 YSYEKL. The CDR3: CASSHIGVRQPQHF. DNA for the CDR3: TGCGCCAGCAGCCATATAGGAGTCCGCCAGCCCCAGCATTTT.

This clone was detected only once. The CDR3 sequence: CSARQGGEKLFF. The CDR3 DNA reads TGCAGCGCCAGACAGGGAGGTGAAAAACTGTTTTTT. This sequence joins TRBV29-1 and TRBJ1-4; 7 bases line up with TRBD1. The germline CDR1 and CDR2 sequences are SQVTM and ANQGSEA. This CDR3 contains 12 residues. V shed 7 bases, J shed 7 bases, and the junction held 6 bases outside the gene matches. Combining the CDR3 with reference TRBV29-1 and TRBJ1-4 gives the whole variable domain SAVISQKPSRDICQRGTSLTIQCQVDSQVTMMFWYRQQPGQSLTLIATANQGSEATYESGFVIDKFPISRPNLTFSTLTVSNMSPEDSSIYLCSARQGGEKLFFGSGTQLSVL.

This chain joins TRBV7-2 and TRBJ2-3, with 12 bases lining up with TRBD2. This CDR3 has 16 residues. With V trimmed by 5 bases and J by 5 bases, 8 bases remained unmatched. CDR1 and CDR2 from the germline V gene are SGHTA and FQGNSA. The DNA for the CDR3 is TGTGCCAGCAGCACCCGGACTAGCGGGATGGTAGATACGCAGTATTTT. Its protein is CASSTRTSGMVDTQYF. Full variable domain (outside the CDR3, taken from reference TRBV7-2 and TRBJ2-3): GAGVSQSPSNKVTEKGKDVELRCDPISGHTALYWYRQSLGQGLEFLIYFQGNSAPDKSGLPSDRFSAERTGGSVSTLTIQRTQQEDSAVYLCASSTRTSGMVDTQYFGPGTRLTVL.

The rearrangement joins TRBV7-2 to TRBJ2-7, with TRBD1 identical over 7 bases. The CDR3 is 13 residues long. CDR1 is SGHTA, CDR2 FQGNSA, per germline. Trimming cost V 5 bases and J 2 bases; bases outside gene matches: 3. The CDR3, as DNA: TGTGCCAGCAGCACCGACAGGGCCTACGAGCAGTACTTC. Translated, it gives CASSTDRAYEQYF.

The chain couples TRBV27 to TRBJ2-1; unclear D gene. CDR3 length equals 18 residues. Germline lookup yields CDR1 MNHEY and CDR2 SMNVEV (reference sequence). Trimming shortened V by 2 bases and J by 0 bases, and 17 bases separated the two germline ends. The CDR3 protein is CASSLNPGQASSYNEQFF. In nucleotides, the CDR3 is TGTGCCAGCAGTTTAAATCCAGGCCAGGCCAGCTCCTACAATGAGCAGTTCTTC.

This clone appeared a few times. V gene TRBV6-1 combines with J gene TRBJ2-3, with 7 bases matching TRBD1. Germline V CDR1 and CDR2: MNHNS, SASEGT. CDR3 length: 13 amino acids. J was trimmed by 5 bases and V by 4 bases; bases with no gene match: 3. The CDR3 DNA sequence: TGTGCCAGCAGTGCCCAGGGGGTAGATACGCAGTATTTT. Translating it yields CASSAQGVDTQYF.

This chain links TRBV30 with TRBJ1-1; D gene ambiguous. Per the germline V gene, CDR1 is GTSNPN and CDR2 is SVGIG (reference sequence). With 5 bases removed from V and 7 bases from J, the gap between germline ends came to 23 bases. There are 15 residues in the CDR3. The CDR3 coding sequence is TGTGCCTGGCGATATCGCGAAGCTCTCGGCGGTGAAGCTTTCTTT. Translation gives CAWRYREALGGEAFF. The full variable domain, in which reference TRBV30 and TRBJ1-1 provide the parts outside the CDR3, is SQTIHQWPATLVQPVGSPLSLECTVEGTSNPNLYWYRQAAGRGLQLLFYSVGIGQISSEVPQNLSASRPQDRQFILSSKKLLLSDSGFYLCAWRYREALGGEAFFGQGTRLTVV.

The chain is built from TRBV6-6 and TRBJ1-1, with D perhaps matching TRBD1 (5 bases). Germline V gene lookup returns CDR1 MNHNY and CDR2 SVGAGI (reference sequence). The V end was cut by 1 base, the J end by 5 bases, with 14 bases between. This CDR3 comprises 15 residues. CDR3 residues: CASSYYPGRGTEAFF. The DNA of the CDR3 is TGTGCCAGCAGTTACTACCCAGGGCGGGGGACTGAAGCTTTCTTT.